Reported below is one T cell receptor (beta chain). This clonotype turned up a few times. What antigen it recognizes has not been identified. Base qualities are not provided; no much larger clone lies one nucleotide away. Germline trimming amounts to 3 bases on V and 8 bases on J, with 8 as the count of junction bases outside the gene matches. The CDR3, cysteine through phenylalanine, is 14 amino acids long. Only the CDR3 DNA is retained, 42 bases long and in frame from the first base. The germline V gene supplies CDR1 SGHTA and CDR2 FQGNSA. Libraries were constructed by multiplex PCR. These reads were obtained on an Illumina HiSeq 4000. iRepertoire HTBI primers and Arm-PCR amplification of CDR3 regions were used to construct TCR beta libraries. PCR products were gel purified before sequencing. The study's own analysis went as follows. Gene usage analysis of CDR3 amino acid clonotypes relied on the approximately 62 TRBV and 15 or so TRBJ segments identified across samples. COPE and FqMerger were used to merge the filtered high-quality paired reads into contigs. BLAST was used to align contigs to the IMGT TRBV, TRBD and TRBJ reference genes, and CDR3 was defined following IMGT. Any clonotype with a frequency above 0.1% was counted as a highly expanded clone. Repertoire diversity was measured by Shannon entropy, and V-J evenness by the Gini coefficient. Clonotypes shared by more than one individual were considered public. TCRdb's own reprocessing of the public reads used fastp at Q25 and MiXCR and kept productive beta chains. Each entry merges the rows of one CDR3 protein and shows their most common DNA and genes. TCRdb, not the authors, supplied the V and J calls. This sample is represented by over 250,000 distinct CDR3 sequences; roughly a fifth of them were singletons. The ten top clones hold about 56% of the sample.

The meaning of the sample's time point label: persistent/refractory GD, antithyroid drugs over 5 years with positive TRAb. For both TCR sequencing and RNA sequencing, RNA was extracted from PBMCs using TRIzol. The diagnosis of Graves' disease was made according to American Thyroid Association guidelines. The patients came from an endocrinology department in Xi'an, China. From each patient, about 8.9 milliliters of peripheral blood was collected into an EDTA anticoagulant tube. Ficoll Paque Plus density gradient separation was used to isolate PBMCs, and no further T cell sorting was performed. RNA quality was checked with an Agilent 2100 Bioanalyzer and agarose gel, and concentration with a NanoDrop 2000. The data derive from a study of regulatory T cells in long-lasting Graves disease (dated by TCRdb to about 2021). Context from the whole study: Persistent Graves' disease was defined as persistently positive TSH receptor autoantibodies together with antithyroid drug treatment for over 5 years. Persistent Graves' disease patients were compared with newly diagnosed Graves' disease patients by peripheral blood TCR sequencing and RNA sequencing. The study took place in China and was registered as a clinical trial. A total of 33 samples underwent TCR sequencing, from roughly 13 patients with persistent Graves' disease and 20 or so patients with newly diagnosed Graves' disease. Persistent Graves' disease patients in the clinical cohort had taken antithyroid drugs for roughly ten years on average.

Results and caveats for the whole study, not just this receptor: The authors noted that the small sample size was a limitation that may lower accuracy. Sequencing and analysis were restricted to the TCR beta chain. More public clonotypes were shared among persistent patients (around 3,000) than among newly diagnosed patients (roughly 1,000). Preferential use of TRBV28, TRBJ1-2 and TRBJ2-5 was observed in persistent disease, whereas TRBV20-1 and TRBJ2-1 were favored in newly diagnosed disease. Only peripheral blood was studied, because thyroid tissue, the primary lesion, was inaccessible. Compared with newly diagnosed patients, persistent Graves' disease patients had lower TCR Shannon entropy and fewer highly expanded clones, which suggests clonal expansion.

Recombination joined TRBV7-2 with TRBJ1-2, and TRBD1 matches 8 of the central bases. Sequencing used peripheral blood mononuclear cells (PBMCs), obtained when the disease was refractory, from a patient treated with antithyroid drugs. The clonotype originates from a female donor with Graves disease. The nucleotide sequence is TGTGCCAGCAGCTTCACAGGGGGTCCTCCCGGCTACACCTTC. The encoded protein is CASSFTGGPPGYTF.